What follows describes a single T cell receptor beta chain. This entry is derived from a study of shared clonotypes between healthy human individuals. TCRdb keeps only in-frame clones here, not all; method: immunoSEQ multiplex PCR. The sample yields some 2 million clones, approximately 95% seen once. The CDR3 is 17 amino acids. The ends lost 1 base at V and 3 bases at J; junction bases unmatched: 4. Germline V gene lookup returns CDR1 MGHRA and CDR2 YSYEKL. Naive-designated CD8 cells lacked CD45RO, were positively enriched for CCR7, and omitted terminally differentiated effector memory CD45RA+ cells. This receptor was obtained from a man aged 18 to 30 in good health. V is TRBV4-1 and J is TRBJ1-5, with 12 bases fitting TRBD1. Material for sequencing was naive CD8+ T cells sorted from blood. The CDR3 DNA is TGCGCCAGCAGCCAAGGAGGGACAGGGGGCTACAATCAGCCCCAGCATTTT. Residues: CASSQGGTGGYNQPQHF.